The sequence of this T cell receptor beta chain was determined in a study of blood T cell repertoires in COVID-19. For the study at large: COVID-19 samples, acute and convalescent, were from the United States, Italy and Spain.

Original methodology: Counts of nucleated cells, estimated from reference gene primer amplification, were obtained. Using immunoSEQ multiplex PCR, the repertoire was profiled, and TCRdb retains in-frame clones only, with some absent. From that table come the V and J calls and clone size; the DNA was used to work out D and trimming. The sample shows 280,000 or so clones, 90% of them seen only once. Germline CDR1 is LNHDA and CDR2 is SQIVND (reference sequence). V gave up 6 bases and J gave up 8 bases, with 22 bases separating them. The CDR3 totals 16 residues. Clinical history reported by participants formed the basis on which cohorts were assigned.

Sequencing input: PBMCs or T cells enriched from blood (not recorded which). This clonotype originated in a woman aged 18-29 years with acute COVID-19. V is TRBV19 and J is TRBJ1-4, with D perhaps matching TRBD1 (5 bases). The DNA of the CDR3 is TGTGCCAGTAGACGCGCATTCGGGGGGTTTCGAGAAAAACTGTTTTTT. This sequence encodes CASRRAFGGFREKLFF.